A single sample is the source of the 14 T cell receptor beta chains below, sequenced in a study of cytomegalovirus exposure and HLA in healthy donors. The PCR made use of 60 Vbeta and 13 Jbeta primers. Produced via immunoSEQ multiplex PCR; TCRdb's table is partial and in-frame only. Here the sample spans around 88,000 clones, over 65% being singletons. The sample consisted of PBMCs. Source of these receptors: a male donor in good health and CMV-seronegative.

The chain couples TRBV29-1 to TRBJ2-7, with 7 bases identical to TRBD2. Trimming at V came to 4 bases and at J to 5 bases, leaving 11 bases not matched to a gene. Germline loops: CDR1 SQVTM, CDR2 ANQGSEA. The CDR3 runs 14 residues. CDR3 DNA sequence: TGCAGCGTTGTGAGGGATGGCGGGAGTGACGAGCAGTACTTC. It translates to CSVVRDGGSDEQYF.

The rearrangement joins TRBV6-6 to TRBJ1-1; 9 bases map to TRBD1. This CDR3 has 16 residues. J gave up 0 bases and V 4 bases, and 6 bases lay outside the gene matches. Germline V gives CDR1 MNHNY, CDR2 SVGAGI (reference sequence). CDR3 nucleotides: TGTGCCAGCAGTTCCGTAGGACAGGGGATGAACACTGAAGCTTTCTTT. Translation: CASSSVGQGMNTEAFF.

This clone came up a few times. CDR3 nucleotide sequence: TGTGCCAGCAGCTTTACAGTAGCGGGAGCGCGAGAGCAGTACTTC. Its protein product is CASSFTVAGAREQYF. The rearrangement links TRBV5-6 to TRBJ2-7; TRBD2 matches 9 bases. V lost 2 bases and J lost 7; bases outside the gene matches: 10. Germline CDR1 SGHDT, CDR2 YYEEEE. The CDR3 is made up of 15 amino acids.

J is TRBJ1-1 and V is TRBV29-1; TRBD1 aligns across 7 bases. CDR3 length: 10 residues. Trimming at V came to 7 bases and at J to 8 bases, leaving 4 bases not matched to a gene. Germline V gives CDR1 SQVTM, CDR2 ANQGSEA. The CDR3 DNA sequence: TGCAGCGCCTACAGGGGAGAAGCTTTCTTT. Protein sequence: CSAYRGEAFF.

V usage is TRBV7-9 and J usage is TRBJ2-2; no firm D call. Germline V gene data show CDR1 as SEHNR and CDR2 as FQNEAQ (reference sequence). The CDR3 spans 11 residues. The V end lost 8 bases, the J end lost 2 bases, and 3 bases lay between the germline ends. As DNA, the CDR3 is TGTGCCAGCCATAACACCGGGGAGCTGTTTTTT. This codes for CASHNTGELFF.

The chain combines TRBV19 with TRBJ2-5; TRBD1 matches at 8 bases. Germline values: CDR1 LNHDA, CDR2 SQIVND (reference sequence). The CDR3 length is 13 residues. The ends lost 4 bases at V and 3 bases at J; junction bases unmatched: 1. The CDR3 nucleotides read TGTGCCAGTAGTACAGGGGGCGAAGAGACCCAGTACTTC. Translation gives CASSTGGEETQYF.

The V gene is TRBV5-4, the J gene TRBJ2-1; TRBD2 agrees at 11 bases. This CDR3 region has 15 residues. Germline trimming cut 4 bases from V and 4 bases from J; bases unmatched to any gene: 4. CDR1 SGHNT and CDR2 YYREEE come from the germline V gene (reference sequence). CDR3 region: CASSPGTSGYNEQFF. In DNA, the CDR3 is TGTGCCAGCAGCCCCGGGACTAGCGGATACAATGAGCAGTTCTTC.

This clone was observed a handful of times. The chain has TRBV7-2 and TRBJ2-7; 12 nucleotides line up with TRBD2. Germline V gives CDR1 SGHTA, CDR2 FQGNSA. V was clipped by 5 bases and J by 1 base; unmatched bases: 3. The CDR3 runs 15 residues. CDR3 nucleotides: TGTGCCAGCAGCCGGACTAGCGGGGCTTCCTACGAGCAGTACTTC. Protein product: CASSRTSGASYEQYF. Supplemented by reference TRBV7-2 and TRBJ2-7, the full variable domain reads GAGVSQSPSNKVTEKGKDVELRCDPISGHTALYWYRQSLGQGLEFLIYFQGNSAPDKSGLPSDRFSAERTGGSVSTLTIQRTQQEDSAVYLCASSRTSGASYEQYFGPGTRLTVT.

The J gene is TRBJ2-7, the V gene TRBV29-1, with D possibly being TRBD2 (5 bases). V was clipped by 4 bases and J by 3 bases, with 19 bases between them. Germline CDR1 and CDR2: SQVTM and ANQGSEA. The CDR3 is 15 residues long. The CDR3 loop is CSVASPAGRGYEQYF. The CDR3 DNA sequence: TGCAGCGTTGCATCCCCGGCCGGCCGGGGCTACGAGCAGTACTTC.

Sample share makes this clone medium-sized. The rearrangement uses TRBV4-3 and TRBJ2-6; TRBD2 might be the D (5 bases). Per the germline V gene, CDR1 is LGHNA and CDR2 is YSLEER. The V gene lost 0 bases and the J gene lost 2 bases, with 8 bases spanning the gap. The CDR3 length is 16 residues. CDR3 in DNA: TGCGCCAGCAGCCAAGATGCCGGGGCTGGGGCCAACGTCCTGACTTTC. It specifies CASSQDAGAGANVLTF.

V is TRBV7-8 and J is TRBJ1-5; a weak D match, TRBD1 (6 bases). The CDR3 spans 18 residues. The germline gives CDR1 SGHVS, CDR2 FQNEAQ. Trimming left V 7 bases short and J 4 bases short, with 26 bases between. CDR3 in amino acids: CASIRLARGATGNQPQHF. The CDR3 region has the DNA TGTGCCAGCATTCGATTGGCGCGGGGGGCAACGGGGAATCAGCCCCAGCATTTT.

This clone was counted a few times. The chain uses TRBV5-6 and TRBJ2-7; the D gene is possibly TRBD2 (5 bases). This CDR3 region has 15 residues. The germline V and J ends were trimmed by 0 bases and 5 bases, with 15 bases remaining between them. From germline, CDR1 is SGHDT and CDR2 YYEEEE. The CDR3 coding sequence is TGTGCCAGCAGCTTGGGAGTAACGGGAACCAACGAGCAGTACTTC. Its protein is CASSLGVTGTNEQYF.

V usage is TRBV6-6 and J usage is TRBJ2-7; TRBD2 agrees at 7 bases. Germline trimming cut 2 bases from V and 6 bases from J; bases unmatched to any gene: 10. CDR1 MNHNY and CDR2 SVGAGI come from the germline V gene (reference sequence). This CDR3 is 15 amino acids long. This CDR3 is CASSYPQSGMGEQYF. The CDR3 region has the DNA TGTGCCAGCAGTTACCCACAAAGCGGGATGGGCGAGCAGTACTTC.

Details on this clone: The identical CDR3 is also encoded by other nucleotide sequences in the sample. V and J are TRBV11-3 and TRBJ2-5; 8 nucleotides match TRBD1. The germline V gene has CDR1 SGHNT and CDR2 YENEEA. The length of the CDR3 is 14 residues. Trimming at V came to 1 base and at J to 4 bases, leaving 2 bases not matched to a gene. The CDR3, as DNA: TGTGCCAGCAGCTTAGGACAGGGGCGAGAGACCCAGTACTTC. The encoded protein is CASSLGQGRETQYF.